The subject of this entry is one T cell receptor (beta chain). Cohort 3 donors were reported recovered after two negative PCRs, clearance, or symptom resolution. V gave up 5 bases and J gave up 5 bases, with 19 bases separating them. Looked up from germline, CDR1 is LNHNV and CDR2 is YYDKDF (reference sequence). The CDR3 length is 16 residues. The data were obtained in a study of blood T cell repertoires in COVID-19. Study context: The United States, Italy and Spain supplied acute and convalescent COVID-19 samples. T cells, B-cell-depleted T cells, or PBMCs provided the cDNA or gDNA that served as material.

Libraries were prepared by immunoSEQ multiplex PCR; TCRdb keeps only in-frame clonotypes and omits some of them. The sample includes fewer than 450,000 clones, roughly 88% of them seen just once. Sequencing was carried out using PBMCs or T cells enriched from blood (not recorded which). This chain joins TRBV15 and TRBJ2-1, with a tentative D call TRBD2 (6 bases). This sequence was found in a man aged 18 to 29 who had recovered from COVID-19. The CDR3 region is CATSDKGPGTHNEQFF. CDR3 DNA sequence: TGTGCCACCAGCGATAAAGGGCCAGGGACTCACAATGAGCAGTTCTTC.